A selection of T cell receptor beta chains follows, all from one sample in a study of CD8 T cells in Susac syndrome. TCRdb re-derived calls from the immunoSEQ multiplex PCR reads in MiXCR, one entry per CDR3 protein. This table holds 200,000 to 250,000 distinct CDR3 sequences, 95% found once. Sequencing was performed on CD4+ T cells from PBMCs. The origin of the receptors is a human donor with multiple sclerosis. Each CDR3 is given with its conserved first and last residue. A D gene is named only where the DNA matches it firmly. A clone size is listed for some rows: how often the clone was seen (once, few, many), or a class if it is expanded.

TRBV7-3	-	TRBJ1-3	-	TGTGCCAGCAGCCTTGGGACTACGGGAAACACCATATATTTT	CASSLGTTGNTIYF
TRBV2	-	TRBJ2-6	-	TGTGCCAGCAGGGACTCTGGGGCCAACGTCCTGACTTTC	CASRDSGANVLTF
TRBV27	-	TRBJ2-1	-	TGTGCCAGCAGTTCCCGGGACACCTTCAATGAGCAGTTCTTC	CASSSRDTFNEQFF
TRBV7-2	-	TRBJ2-3	-	TGTGCCAGCAGCTTCGACAGGGAGGCAGATACGCAGTATTTT	CASSFDREADTQYF
TRBV5-1	-	TRBJ1-5	-	TGCGCCAGCAGCCCTTATCCTTCCAATGAGTTCAGCAATCAGCCCCAGCATTTT	CASSPYPSNEFSNQPQHF
TRBV29-1	-	TRBJ1-4	-	TGCAGCGTCAGTGCAACTAATGAAAAACTGTTTTTT	CSVSATNEKLFF
TRBV4-1	-	TRBJ2-1	once	TGCGCCAGCAGCCGAGGTGAAAGGGCCCTCAATGAGCAGTTCTTC	CASSRGERALNEQFF
TRBV12-3/TRBV12-4	-	TRBJ2-7	-	TGTGCCAGCAGTTTATACGGCGAGCAGTACTTC	CASSLYGEQYF
TRBV3-1	-	TRBJ2-1	once	TGTGCCAGCAGCCAAGGTTGGAACAATGAGCAGTTCTTC	CASSQGWNNEQFF
TRBV7-9	-	TRBJ2-3	-	TGTGCCAGCAGCTTAAGGAGGGGGGCGCTGGGAGATACGCAGTATTTT	CASSLRRGALGDTQYF
TRBV12-3/TRBV12-4	TRBD2	TRBJ2-7	-	TGTGCCAGCAGACTGAGCGGGGGGGCTACCTACGAGCAGTACTTC	CASRLSGGATYEQYF
TRBV5-6	-	TRBJ1-1	-	TGTGCCAGCAGGCCCACTGGTCGGGGGTCGGACACTGAAGCTTTCTTT	CASRPTGRGSDTEAFF
TRBV7-9	-	TRBJ2-4	-	TGTGCCAGCAGCTTAGGAGGGCTACCAAGGATTCAGTACTTC	CASSLGGLPRIQYF
TRBV7-2	TRBD2	TRBJ2-5	-	TGTGCCAGCAGCCCTCGGGGAGCGGGGGGTGGGACCCAGTACTTC	CASSPRGAGGGTQYF
TRBV7-9	-	TRBJ2-3	-	TGTGCCAGCAGCTTACTTAGCGGATTCACAGATACGCAGTATTTT	CASSLLSGFTDTQYF
TRBV12-3/TRBV12-4	-	TRBJ1-2	once	TGTGCCAGCAGTTTGGTTGCAGGGGATGGCTACACCTTC	CASSLVAGDGYTF
TRBV6-1	TRBD2	TRBJ2-3	-	TGTGCCAGCAACCCAGAGCGGGGGCTCGGCACAGATACGCAGTATTTT	CASNPERGLGTDTQYF
TRBV6-5	TRBD1	TRBJ1-2	once	TGTGCCAGCAGTTACTCGACAGGCACGGGACAGAAATTCTATGGCTACACCTTC	CASSYSTGTGQKFYGYTF
TRBV29-1	-	TRBJ1-1	-	TGCAGCGTTGAAGGAGGGGCCAACACTGAAGCTTTCTTT	CSVEGGANTEAFF
TRBV6-6	-	TRBJ2-5	-	TGTGCCAGCAGTTACCAAACAGAAGAGACCCAGTACTTC	CASSYQTEETQYF
TRBV7-9	TRBD1	TRBJ2-3	-	TGTGCCAGCAGCTTAGTGTTGGGGACAGCACGTAGCACAGATACGCAGTATTTT	CASSLVLGTARSTDTQYF
TRBV30	-	TRBJ2-1	-	TGTGCCTGGAGTGCCGGGACAAGCAATGAGCAGTTCTTC	CAWSAGTSNEQFF
TRBV9	-	TRBJ1-6	once	TGTGCCAGCAGCTCAGAGGGGGGGAATAATTCACCCCTCCACTTT	CASSSEGGNNSPLHF
TRBV7-3	TRBD2	TRBJ2-1	-	TGTGCCAGCAGCTCACTAGCGGAGGGTGAGCAGTTCTTC	CASSSLAEGEQFF
TRBV19	-	TRBJ1-5	-	TGTGCCAGTAGTCGCGGGGAAGTAGGCAATCAGCCCCAGCATTTT	CASSRGEVGNQPQHF
TRBV19	TRBD1	TRBJ2-2	-	TGTGCCACCGCCCCCAGACAGGGGAGTGTCGGGGAGCTGTTTTTT	CATAPRQGSVGELFF
TRBV2	-	TRBJ2-3	-	TGTGCCAGCAGTGAGGCCCCGGGGGATACGCAGTATTTT	CASSEAPGDTQYF
TRBV29-1	-	TRBJ2-1	-	TGCAGCGTTGGTATCGGAGGCGGTGAGCAGTTCTTC	CSVGIGGGEQFF
TRBV29-1	-	TRBJ2-1	-	TGCAGCGTTGACCCCAGCGACAATGAGCAGTTCTTC	CSVDPSDNEQFF
TRBV4-1	-	TRBJ1-2	-	TGCGCCAGCAGCCAAGGAGGGGCCGTCTATGGCTACACCTTC	CASSQGGAVYGYTF
TRBV4-1	-	TRBJ1-4	-	TGCGCCAGCAGCCCTTCTGCAAGGGCAACTAATGAAAAACTGTTTTTT	CASSPSARATNEKLFF
TRBV2	-	TRBJ2-4	-	TGTGCCAGCAGTGAATGGGGTCGGGGCATTCAGTACTTC	CASSEWGRGIQYF
TRBV2	-	TRBJ2-3	-	TGTGCCAGCAGACTTGGGCCAGATACGCAGTATTTT	CASRLGPDTQYF
TRBV30	TRBD1	TRBJ1-2	once	TGTGCCTGCCGGGACAGGGCTAACTATGGCTACACCTTC	CACRDRANYGYTF
TRBV29-1	-	TRBJ1-1	once	TGCAGCGTCTACCGACGGGGGAGGACTGAAGCTTTCTTT	CSVYRRGRTEAFF
TRBV30	-	TRBJ1-3	-	TGTGCCTGGAGTGTACAAGGAAACACCATATATTTT	CAWSVQGNTIYF
TRBV7-9	TRBD2	TRBJ2-5	-	TGTGCCAGCAGCACCATAGCGGGGAGGGAGACCCAGTACTTC	CASSTIAGRETQYF
TRBV3-1	TRBD2	TRBJ2-5	-	TGTGCCAGCAGCCTTCGGACTAGCGGGGTAGCCGTGGGGGCCCAGTACTTC	CASSLRTSGVAVGAQYF
TRBV15	TRBD1	TRBJ1-2	-	TGTGCCACCAGTCGGGACAGGGCTGGAGGCTACACCTTC	CATSRDRAGGYTF
TRBV5-6	TRBD1	TRBJ1-5	-	TGTGCCAGCAGCCGACAGGGGAGGGTCAATCAGCCCCAGCATTTT	CASSRQGRVNQPQHF